This T cell receptor beta chain is from a study of CD8 T cells in ankylosing spondylitis. The germline V gene encodes CDR1 SGHAT and CDR2 FQNNGV. This CDR3 has 15 residues. The ends were cut back, 3 bases at V and 0 bases at J, with 12 bases in the middle. MiXCR, run by TCRdb on the 5' RACE reads, gives a single entry per CDR3 protein. The sample consists of some 840,000 distinct CDR3 sequences, roughly 10% of them appearing once. About this clonotype itself: Its target is not known.

Study-wide findings and caveats: Reported data indicate significant enrichment of disease-linked clones within matched ankylosing spondylitis synovial fluid. Made up of roughly 8 highly homologous variants, a TCR beta motif appeared characteristic of ankylosing spondylitis blood.

The V gene is TRBV11-2, the J gene TRBJ2-7; possibly TRBD1 for D (5 bases). The sequencing input was blood, either unsorted or a sorted T cell fraction (not recorded which). This receptor was taken from a male donor with ankylosing spondylitis. The CDR3 region has the DNA TGTGCCAGCAGCTTCGGACACCTGAGCTCCTACGAGCAGTACTTC. Translating it yields CASSFGHLSSYEQYF.